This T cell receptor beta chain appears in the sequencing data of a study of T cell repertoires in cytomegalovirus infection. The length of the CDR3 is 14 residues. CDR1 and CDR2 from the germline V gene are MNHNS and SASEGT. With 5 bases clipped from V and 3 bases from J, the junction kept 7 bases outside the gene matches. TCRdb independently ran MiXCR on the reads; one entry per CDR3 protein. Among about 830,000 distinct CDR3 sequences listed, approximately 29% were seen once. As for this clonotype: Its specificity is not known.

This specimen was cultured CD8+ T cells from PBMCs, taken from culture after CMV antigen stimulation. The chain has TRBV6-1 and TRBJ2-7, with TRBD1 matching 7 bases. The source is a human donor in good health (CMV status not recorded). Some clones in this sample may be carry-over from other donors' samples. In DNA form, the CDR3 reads TGTGCCAGCAGTCTGACAGGGACGGTCTACGAGCAGTACTTC. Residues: CASSLTGTVYEQYF.